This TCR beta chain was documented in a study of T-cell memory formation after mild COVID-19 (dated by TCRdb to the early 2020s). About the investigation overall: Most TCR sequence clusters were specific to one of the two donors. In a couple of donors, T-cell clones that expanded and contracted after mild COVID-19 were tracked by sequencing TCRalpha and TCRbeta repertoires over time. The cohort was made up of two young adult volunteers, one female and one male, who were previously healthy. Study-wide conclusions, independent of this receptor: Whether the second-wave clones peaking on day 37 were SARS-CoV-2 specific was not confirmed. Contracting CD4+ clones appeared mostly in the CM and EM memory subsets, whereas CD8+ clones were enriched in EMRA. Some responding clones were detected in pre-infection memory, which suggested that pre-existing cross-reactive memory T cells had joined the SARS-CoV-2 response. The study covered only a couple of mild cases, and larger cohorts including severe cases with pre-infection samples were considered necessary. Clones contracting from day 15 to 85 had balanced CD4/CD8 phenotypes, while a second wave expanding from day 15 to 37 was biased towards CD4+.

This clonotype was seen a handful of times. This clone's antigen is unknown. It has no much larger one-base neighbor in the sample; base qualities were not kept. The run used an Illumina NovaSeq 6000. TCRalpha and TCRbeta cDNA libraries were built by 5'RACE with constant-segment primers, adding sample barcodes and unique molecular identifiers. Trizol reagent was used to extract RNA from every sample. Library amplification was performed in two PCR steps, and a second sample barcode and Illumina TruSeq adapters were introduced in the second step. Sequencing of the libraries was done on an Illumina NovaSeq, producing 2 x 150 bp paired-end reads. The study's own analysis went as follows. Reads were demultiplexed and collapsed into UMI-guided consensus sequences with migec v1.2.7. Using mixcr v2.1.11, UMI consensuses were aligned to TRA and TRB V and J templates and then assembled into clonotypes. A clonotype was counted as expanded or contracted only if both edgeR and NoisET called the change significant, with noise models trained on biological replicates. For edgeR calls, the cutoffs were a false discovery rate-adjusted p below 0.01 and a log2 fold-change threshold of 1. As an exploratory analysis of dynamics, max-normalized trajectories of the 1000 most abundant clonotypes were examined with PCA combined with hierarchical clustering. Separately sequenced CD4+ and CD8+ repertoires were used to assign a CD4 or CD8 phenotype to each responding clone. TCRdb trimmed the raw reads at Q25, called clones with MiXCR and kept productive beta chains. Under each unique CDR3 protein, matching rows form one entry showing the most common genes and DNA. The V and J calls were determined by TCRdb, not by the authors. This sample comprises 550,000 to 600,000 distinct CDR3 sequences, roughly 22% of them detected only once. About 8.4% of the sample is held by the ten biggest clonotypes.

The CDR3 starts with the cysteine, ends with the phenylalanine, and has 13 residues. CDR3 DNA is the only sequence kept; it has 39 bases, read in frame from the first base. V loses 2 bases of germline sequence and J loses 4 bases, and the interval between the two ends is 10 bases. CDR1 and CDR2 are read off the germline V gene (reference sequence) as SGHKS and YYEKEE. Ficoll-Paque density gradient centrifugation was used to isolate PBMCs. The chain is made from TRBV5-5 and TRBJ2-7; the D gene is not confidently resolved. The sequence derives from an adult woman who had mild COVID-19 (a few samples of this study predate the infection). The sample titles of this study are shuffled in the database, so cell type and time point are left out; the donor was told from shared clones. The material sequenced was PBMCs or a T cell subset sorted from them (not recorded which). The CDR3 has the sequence CASSFQAQYEQYF. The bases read TGTGCCAGCAGCTTTCAGGCTCAGTACGAGCAGTACTTC.